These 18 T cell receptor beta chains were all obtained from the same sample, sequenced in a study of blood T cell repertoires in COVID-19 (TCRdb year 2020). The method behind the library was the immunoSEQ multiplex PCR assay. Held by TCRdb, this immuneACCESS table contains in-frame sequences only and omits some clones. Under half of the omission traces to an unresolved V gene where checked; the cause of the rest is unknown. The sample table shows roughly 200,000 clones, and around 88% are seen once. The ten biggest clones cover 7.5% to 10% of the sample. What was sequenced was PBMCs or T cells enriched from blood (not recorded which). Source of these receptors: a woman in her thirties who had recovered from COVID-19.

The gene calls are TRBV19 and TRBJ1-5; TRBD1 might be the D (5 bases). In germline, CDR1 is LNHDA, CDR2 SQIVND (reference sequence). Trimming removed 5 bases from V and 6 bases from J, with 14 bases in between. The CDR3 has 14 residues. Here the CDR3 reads CASSDSGFSQPQHF. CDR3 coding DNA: TGTGCCAGTAGTGATTCAGGGTTTAGTCAGCCCCAGCATTTT.

This chain's CDR3 is CASSLESARGLWMNTEAFF. Written as DNA, the CDR3 is TGTGCCAGCAGCTTAGAATCGGCCAGGGGCCTTTGGATGAACACTGAAGCTTTCTTT. The chain combines TRBV11-2 with TRBJ1-1; a possible D gene is TRBD1 (6 bases). Trimming cost V 0 bases and J 0 bases, with 20 bases left between them. Germline V CDR1 and CDR2: SGHAT, FQNNGV. CDR3 length equals 19 residues.

The CDR3 here is CSVEDRYIQYF. As DNA, the CDR3 is TGCAGCGTTGAAGATCGGTACATTCAGTACTTC. The chain is built from TRBV29-1 and TRBJ2-4, with D uncertain. The ends were cut back, 0 bases at V and 8 bases at J, with 5 bases in the middle. CDR1 and CDR2 (germline): SQVTM, ANQGSEA. CDR3 length: 11 residues.

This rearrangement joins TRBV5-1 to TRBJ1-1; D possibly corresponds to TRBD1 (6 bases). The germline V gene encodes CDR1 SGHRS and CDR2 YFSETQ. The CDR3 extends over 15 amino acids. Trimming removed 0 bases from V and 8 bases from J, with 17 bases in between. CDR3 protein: CASSLGLGQRVEAFF. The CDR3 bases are TGCGCCAGCAGCTTGGGACTTGGACAGAGGGTAGAAGCTTTCTTT.

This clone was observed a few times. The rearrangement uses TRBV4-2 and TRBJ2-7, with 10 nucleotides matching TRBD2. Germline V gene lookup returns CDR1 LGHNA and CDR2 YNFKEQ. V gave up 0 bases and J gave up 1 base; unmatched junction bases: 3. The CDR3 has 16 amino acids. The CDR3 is CASSQDSSGGSYEQYF. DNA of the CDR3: TGTGCCAGCAGCCAAGATTCTAGCGGGGGATCCTACGAGCAGTACTTC.

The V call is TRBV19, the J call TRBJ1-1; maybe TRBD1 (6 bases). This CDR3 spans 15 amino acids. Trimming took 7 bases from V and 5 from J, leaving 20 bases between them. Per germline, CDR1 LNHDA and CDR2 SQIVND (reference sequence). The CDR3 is CASTSSVGGWTEAFF. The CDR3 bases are TGTGCCAGTACCTCCTCAGTAGGGGGTTGGACTGAAGCTTTCTTT.

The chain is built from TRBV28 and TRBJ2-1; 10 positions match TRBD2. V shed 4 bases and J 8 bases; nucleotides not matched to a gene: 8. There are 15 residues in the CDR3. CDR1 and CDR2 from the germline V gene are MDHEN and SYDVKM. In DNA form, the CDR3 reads TGTGCCAGCAGTTCACTAGCGGGAAACTTCTATGAGCAGTTCTTC. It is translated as CASSSLAGNFYEQFF.

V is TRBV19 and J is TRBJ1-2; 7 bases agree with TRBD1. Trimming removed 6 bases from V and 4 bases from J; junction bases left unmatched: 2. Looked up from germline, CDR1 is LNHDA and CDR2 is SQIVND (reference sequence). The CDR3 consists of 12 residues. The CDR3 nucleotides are TGTGCCAGTAGAGGGGGCCCCTATGGCTACACCTTC. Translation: CASRGGPYGYTF. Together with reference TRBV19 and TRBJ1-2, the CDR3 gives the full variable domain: DGGITQSPKYLFRKEGQNVTLSCEQNLNHDAMYWYRQDPGQGLRLIYYSQIVNDFQKGDIAEGYSVSREKKESFPLTVTSAQKNPTAFYLCASRGGPYGYTFGSGTRLTVV.

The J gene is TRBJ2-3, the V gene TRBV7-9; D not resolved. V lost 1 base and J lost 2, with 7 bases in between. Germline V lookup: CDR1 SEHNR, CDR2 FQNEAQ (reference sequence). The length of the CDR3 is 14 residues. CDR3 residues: CASSLVRATDTQYF. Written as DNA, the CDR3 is TGTGCCAGCAGCTTAGTGAGAGCCACAGATACGCAGTATTTT.

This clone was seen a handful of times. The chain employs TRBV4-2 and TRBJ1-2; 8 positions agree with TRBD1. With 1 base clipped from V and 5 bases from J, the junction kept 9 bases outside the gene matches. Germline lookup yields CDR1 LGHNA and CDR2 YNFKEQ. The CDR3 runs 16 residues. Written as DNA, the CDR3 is TGTGCCAGCAGCCAAGTCCCGACAGGGGAAATTTATGGCTACACCTTC. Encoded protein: CASSQVPTGEIYGYTF.

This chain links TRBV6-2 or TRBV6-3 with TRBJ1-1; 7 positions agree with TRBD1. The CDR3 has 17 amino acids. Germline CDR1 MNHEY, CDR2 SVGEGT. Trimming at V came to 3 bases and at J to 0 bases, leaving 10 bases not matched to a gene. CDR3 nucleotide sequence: TGTGCCAGCAGTTATCAGGCAGGGGACAGTATGAACACTGAAGCTTTCTTT. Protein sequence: CASSYQAGDSMNTEAFF.

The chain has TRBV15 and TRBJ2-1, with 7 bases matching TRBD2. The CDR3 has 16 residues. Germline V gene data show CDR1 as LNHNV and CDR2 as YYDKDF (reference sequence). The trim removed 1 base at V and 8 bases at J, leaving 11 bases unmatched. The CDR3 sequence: CATSRGGREREHEQFF. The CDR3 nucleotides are TGTGCCACCAGCAGAGGTGGGCGGGAGAGAGAACATGAGCAGTTCTTC.

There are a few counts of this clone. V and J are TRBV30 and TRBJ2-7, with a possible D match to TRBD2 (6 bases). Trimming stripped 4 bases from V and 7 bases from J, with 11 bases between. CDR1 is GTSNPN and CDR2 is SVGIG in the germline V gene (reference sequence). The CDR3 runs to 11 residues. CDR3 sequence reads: CAWTNGGEQYF. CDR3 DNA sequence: TGTGCCTGGACCAATGGGGGGGAGCAGTACTTC.

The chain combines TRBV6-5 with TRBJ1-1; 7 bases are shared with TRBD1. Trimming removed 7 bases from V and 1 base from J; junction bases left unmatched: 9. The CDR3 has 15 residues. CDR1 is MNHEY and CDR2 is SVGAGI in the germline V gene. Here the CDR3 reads CASIGTEGANTEAFF. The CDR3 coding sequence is TGTGCCAGCATCGGGACGGAGGGGGCGAACACTGAAGCTTTCTTT.

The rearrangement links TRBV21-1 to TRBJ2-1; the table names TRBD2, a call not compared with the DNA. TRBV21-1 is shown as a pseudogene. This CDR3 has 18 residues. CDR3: CASSKVRLDLHTNDEQFF. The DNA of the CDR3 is TGTGCCAGCAGCAAAGTGAGGCTAGACTTACATACAAATGATGAGCAGTTCTTC.

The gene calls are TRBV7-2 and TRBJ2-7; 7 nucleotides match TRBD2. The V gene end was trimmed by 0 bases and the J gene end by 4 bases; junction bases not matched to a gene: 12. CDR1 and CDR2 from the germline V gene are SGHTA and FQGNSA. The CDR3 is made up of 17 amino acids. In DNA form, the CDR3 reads TGTGCCAGCAGCTTAGCGCCGGGCGGGAGCCTGACATACGAGCAGTACTTC. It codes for CASSLAPGGSLTYEQYF.

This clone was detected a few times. The CDR3 DNA reads TGTGCCAGCAGCGCCACACAGGGGTTGGATGGCTACACCTTC. It is translated as CASSATQGLDGYTF. V and J are TRBV9 and TRBJ1-2, with 7 positions matching TRBD1. With 3 bases clipped from V and 6 bases from J, the junction kept 8 bases outside the gene matches. The germline V gene encodes CDR1 SGDLS and CDR2 YYNGEE. There are 14 residues in the CDR3.

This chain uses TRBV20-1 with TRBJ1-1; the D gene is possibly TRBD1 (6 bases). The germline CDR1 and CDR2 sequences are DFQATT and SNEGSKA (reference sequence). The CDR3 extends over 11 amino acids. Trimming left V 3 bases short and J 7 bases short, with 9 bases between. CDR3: CSASRDIEAFF. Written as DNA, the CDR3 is TGCAGTGCTAGTCGGGACATTGAAGCTTTCTTT.